This T cell receptor (beta chain) was captured by sequencing in a study of blood T cell repertoires in COVID-19 (dated by TCRdb to between 2020 and 2021). Describing the broader study: Collaborator samples came from the United States, Italy and Spain and covered acute and convalescent phases of COVID-19. A freely available public database, intended as a resource for researchers studying the immune response to SARS-CoV-2, is where the repertoires were released. The material from the prospective study consisted of cDNA or gDNA derived from T cells, B-cell-depleted T cells, or PBMCs. Where available, HLA class I and class II types were obtained from metadata supplied by the sample provider rather than from assay-based typing. The samples were drawn from two sources: the first 160 participants of the ongoing ImmuneRACE study, and over 1,000 subjects contributed by 6 global collaborators. A de-identified subject ID, COVID-19 status, age in years and sex were almost always included in the sample metadata. Subjects who had been exposed to COVID-19, were actively infected with it, or had recovered from it provided the deeply sampled blood TCRbeta repertoires that made up the dataset. The paper's findings and limits, for the study overall: The amount of clinical and demographic metadata varied by source and participant and was provided uncurated.

TCRbeta CDR3 regions were amplified from genomic DNA using the immunoSEQ Assay, a bias-controlled multiplex PCR. The original pipeline was this. Within the assay, amplification of reference gene primers was used to estimate how many nucleated cells each sample contained. To quantify the absolute abundance of each unique TCRbeta CDR3 rearrangement, sequence reads were collapsed and filtered. For each sample, productive Simpson clonality was calculated by taking the square root of Simpson's diversity index across productive rearrangements. Drawn from immuneACCESS, this table holds only the in-frame rearrangements with V and J called that TCRdb kept. Clones are partly lost; checked studies trace under half to an unresolved V gene and leave the rest unexplained. That table furnishes V, J and clone size, whereas the DNA furnished D and trimming. This sample has more than 250,000 clones in its table, and over 80% of those were observed once. Of the sample, roughly 6% is held by the ten largest clones.

The CDR3 spans 14 residues, from the cysteine through the phenylalanine. Kept here is only the CDR3 DNA, which spans 42 bases and is read in frame from base 1. Based on the germline V gene (reference sequence), the CDR1 and CDR2 sequences are SGHNT and YYREEE. Trimming accounts for 2 bases at V and 17 bases at J, while the number of junction bases matched to no gene is 12. At one collaborating source in Seattle, patients were enrolled during active infection and were followed longitudinally through the course of disease. Whole blood was collected in K2EDTA tubes by collaborating institutions according to the institutions' own protocols. For TCRbeta analysis, collaborator samples were shipped as frozen whole blood, as isolated PBMCs, or as DNA extracted from either sample type. Points on this clone: This receptor's antigen is unknown. No base-level quality is on record; no much larger clone is a single base apart.

The sample taken for sequencing was peripheral blood. Recombination connected TRBV5-4 to TRBJ1-6, with TRBD1 matching 8 junction bases. The sequence was obtained from a woman aged 45 to 65 with COVID-19, enrolled during active disease. For the CDR3, the sequence is CASSFQAGGGVVHF. The nucleotide sequence is TGTGCCAGCAGCTTTCAGGCAGGGGGCGGTGTAGTCCACTTT.